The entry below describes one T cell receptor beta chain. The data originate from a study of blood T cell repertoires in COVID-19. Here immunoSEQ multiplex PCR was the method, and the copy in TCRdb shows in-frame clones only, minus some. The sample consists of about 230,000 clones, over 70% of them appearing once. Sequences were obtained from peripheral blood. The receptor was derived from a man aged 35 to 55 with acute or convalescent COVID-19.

The chain's CDR3 is CASSPRRATRGTDTQYF. CDR3 bases: TGTGCCAGCAGCCCCCGAAGGGCAACACGCGGGACAGATACGCAGTATTTT. The chain has TRBV5-4 and TRBJ2-3, with a tentative D call TRBD2 (5 bases). V was pared by 4 bases and J by 3 bases, with 21 bases between. CDR1 is SGHNT, CDR2 YYREEE, per germline (reference sequence). This CDR3 is built from 17 residues.